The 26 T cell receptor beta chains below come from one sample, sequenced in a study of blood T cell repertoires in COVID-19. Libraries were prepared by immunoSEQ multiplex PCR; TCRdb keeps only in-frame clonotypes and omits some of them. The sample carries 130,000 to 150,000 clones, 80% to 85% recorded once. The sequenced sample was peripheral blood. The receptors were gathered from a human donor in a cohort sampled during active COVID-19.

In DNA form, the CDR3 reads TGTGCCAGCAGCGTGGGACACTTGAGGGACACTGAAGCTTTCTTT. Translated: CASSVGHLRDTEAFF. The rearrangement joins TRBV9 to TRBJ1-1, with a tentative D call TRBD1 (6 bases). The CDR3 covers 15 residues. Trimming took off 2 bases at V and 3 bases at J, with 14 bases between the two ends. Germline loops: CDR1 SGDLS, CDR2 YYNGEE.

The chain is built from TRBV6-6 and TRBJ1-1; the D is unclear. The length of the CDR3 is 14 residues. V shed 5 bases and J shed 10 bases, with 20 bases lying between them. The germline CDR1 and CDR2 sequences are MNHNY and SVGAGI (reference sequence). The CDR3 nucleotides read TGTGCCAGCAGTCCCACTTTTCTTGCCCCTGGAGCTTTCTTT. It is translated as CASSPTFLAPGAFF.

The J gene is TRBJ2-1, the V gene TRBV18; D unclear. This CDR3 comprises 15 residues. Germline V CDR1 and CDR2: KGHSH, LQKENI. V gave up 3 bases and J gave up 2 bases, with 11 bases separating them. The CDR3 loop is CASSPILLAYNEQFF. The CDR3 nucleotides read TGTGCCAGCTCACCGATACTTCTGGCCTACAATGAGCAGTTCTTC.

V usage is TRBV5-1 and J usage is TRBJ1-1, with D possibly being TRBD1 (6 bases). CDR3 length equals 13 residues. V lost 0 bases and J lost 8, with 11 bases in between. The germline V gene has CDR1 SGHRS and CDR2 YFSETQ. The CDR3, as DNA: TGCGCCAGCAGCTTGGCAACCGGACAGGAAGCTTTCTTT. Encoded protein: CASSLATGQEAFF.

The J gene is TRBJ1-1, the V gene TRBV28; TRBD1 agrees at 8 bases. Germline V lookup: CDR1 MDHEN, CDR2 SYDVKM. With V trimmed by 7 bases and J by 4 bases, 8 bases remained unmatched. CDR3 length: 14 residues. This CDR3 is CASIQGAMGTEAFF. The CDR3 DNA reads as TGTGCCAGCATCCAGGGGGCAATGGGCACTGAAGCTTTCTTT.

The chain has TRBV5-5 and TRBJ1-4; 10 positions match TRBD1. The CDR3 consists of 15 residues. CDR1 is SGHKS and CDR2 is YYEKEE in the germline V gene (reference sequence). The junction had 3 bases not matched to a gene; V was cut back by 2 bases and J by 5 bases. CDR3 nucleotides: TGTGCCAGCAGCTTTTGGGGACAGGGGAATGAAAAACTGTTTTTT. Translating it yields CASSFWGQGNEKLFF.

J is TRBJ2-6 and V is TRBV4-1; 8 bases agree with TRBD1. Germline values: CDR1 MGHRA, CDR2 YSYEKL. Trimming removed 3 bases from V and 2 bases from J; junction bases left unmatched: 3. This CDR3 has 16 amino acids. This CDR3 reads CASSHARGPGANVLTF. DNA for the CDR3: TGCGCCAGCAGCCATGCCAGGGGGCCTGGGGCCAACGTCCTGACTTTC.

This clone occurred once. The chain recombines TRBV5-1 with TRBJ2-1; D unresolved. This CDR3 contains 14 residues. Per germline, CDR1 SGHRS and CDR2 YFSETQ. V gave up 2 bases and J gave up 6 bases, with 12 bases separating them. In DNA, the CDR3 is TGCGCCAGCAGCTTTCAGGTATCGCGCAATGAGCAGTTCTTC. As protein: CASSFQVSRNEQFF.

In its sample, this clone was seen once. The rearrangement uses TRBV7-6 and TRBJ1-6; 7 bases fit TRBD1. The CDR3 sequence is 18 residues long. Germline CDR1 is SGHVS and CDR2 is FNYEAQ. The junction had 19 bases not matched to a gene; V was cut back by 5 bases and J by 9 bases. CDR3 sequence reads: CASSISPRGQSNSSPLHF. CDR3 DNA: TGTGCCAGCAGCATCTCCCCCCGGGGACAGTCAAATAGTTCACCCCTCCACTTT.

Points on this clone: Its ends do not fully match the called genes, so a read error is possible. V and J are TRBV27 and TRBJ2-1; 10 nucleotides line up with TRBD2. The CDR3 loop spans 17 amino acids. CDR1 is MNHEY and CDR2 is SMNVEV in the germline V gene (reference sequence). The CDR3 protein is CASSLALAGLSSNEQFF. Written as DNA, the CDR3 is TGTGCCAGCAGTTTAGCACTAGCGGGGCTCTCCTCCAATGAGCAGTTCTTC.

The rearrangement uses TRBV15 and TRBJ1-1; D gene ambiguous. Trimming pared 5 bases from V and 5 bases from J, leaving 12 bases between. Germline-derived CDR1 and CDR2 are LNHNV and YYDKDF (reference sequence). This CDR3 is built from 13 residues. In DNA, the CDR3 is TGTGCCACCAGCGGAAGCGTAGGAACTGAAGCTTTCTTT. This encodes CATSGSVGTEAFF.

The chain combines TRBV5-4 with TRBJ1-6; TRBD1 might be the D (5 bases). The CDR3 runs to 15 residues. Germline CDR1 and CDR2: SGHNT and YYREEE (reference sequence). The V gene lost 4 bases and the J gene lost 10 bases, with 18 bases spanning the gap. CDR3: CASSPMEGAGSPLHF. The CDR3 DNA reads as TGTGCCAGCAGCCCAATGGAAGGGGCTGGCTCACCCCTCCACTTT.

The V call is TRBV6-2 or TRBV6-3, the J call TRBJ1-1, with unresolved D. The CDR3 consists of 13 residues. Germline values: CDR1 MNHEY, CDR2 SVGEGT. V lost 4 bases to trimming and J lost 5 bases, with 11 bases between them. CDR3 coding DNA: TGTGCCAGCAGTTCCTTCAAGGAGACTGAAGCTTTCTTT. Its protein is CASSSFKETEAFF.

The CDR3 is CASSLRVLANYGYTF. The CDR3 nucleotides read TGTGCCAGCAGCTTGCGCGTACTTGCTAACTATGGCTACACCTTC. V usage is TRBV11-3 and J usage is TRBJ1-2; D call uncertain. V shed 3 bases and J shed 0 bases, with 11 bases lying between them. The CDR3 has 15 amino acids. Germline V gene data show CDR1 as SGHNT and CDR2 as YENEEA.

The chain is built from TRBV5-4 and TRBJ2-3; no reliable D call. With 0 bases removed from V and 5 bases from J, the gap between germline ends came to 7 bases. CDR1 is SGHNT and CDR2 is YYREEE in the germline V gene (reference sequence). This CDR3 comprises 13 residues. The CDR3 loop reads CASSLDGIDTQYF. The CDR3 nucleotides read TGTGCCAGCAGCTTGGACGGTATAGATACGCAGTATTTT. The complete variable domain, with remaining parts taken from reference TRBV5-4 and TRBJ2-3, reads ETGVTQSPTHLIKTRGQQVTLRCSSQSGHNTVSWYQQALGQGPQFIFQYYREEENGRGNFPPRFSGLQFPNYSSELNVNALELDDSALYLCASSLDGIDTQYFGPGTRLTVL.

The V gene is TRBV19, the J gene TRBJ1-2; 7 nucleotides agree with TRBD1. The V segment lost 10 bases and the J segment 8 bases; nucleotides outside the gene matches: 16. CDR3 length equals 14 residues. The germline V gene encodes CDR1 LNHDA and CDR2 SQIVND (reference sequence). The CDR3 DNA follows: TGTGCCATTAGACAGGGAACGGTGATAGGAGGCTACACCTTC. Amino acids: CAIRQGTVIGGYTF.

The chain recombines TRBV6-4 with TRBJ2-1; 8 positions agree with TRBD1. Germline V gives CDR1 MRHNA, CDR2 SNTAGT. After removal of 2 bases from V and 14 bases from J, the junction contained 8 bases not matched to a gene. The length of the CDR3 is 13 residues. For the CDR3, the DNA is TGTGCCAGCAGTGACCGTGACAGGGGAAGGAAGTTCTTC. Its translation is CASSDRDRGRKFF.

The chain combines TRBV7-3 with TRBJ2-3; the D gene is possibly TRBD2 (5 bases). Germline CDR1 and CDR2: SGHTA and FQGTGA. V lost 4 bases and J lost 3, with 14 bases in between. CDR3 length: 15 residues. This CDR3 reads CASSSTGRVTDTQYF. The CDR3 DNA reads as TGTGCCAGCAGCTCCACTGGGCGGGTGACAGATACGCAGTATTTT.

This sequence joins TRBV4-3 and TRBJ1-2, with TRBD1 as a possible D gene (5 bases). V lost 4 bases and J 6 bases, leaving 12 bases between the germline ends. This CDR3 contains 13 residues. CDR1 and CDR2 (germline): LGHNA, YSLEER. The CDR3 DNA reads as TGCGCCAGCAGCCGCCGAGCGGGGGATGGCTACACCTTC. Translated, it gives CASSRRAGDGYTF.

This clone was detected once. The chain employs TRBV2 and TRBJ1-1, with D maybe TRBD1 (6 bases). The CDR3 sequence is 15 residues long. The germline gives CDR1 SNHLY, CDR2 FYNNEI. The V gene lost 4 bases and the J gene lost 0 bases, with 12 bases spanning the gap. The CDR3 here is CASSARGNMNTEAFF. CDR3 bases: TGTGCCAGCAGTGCCAGGGGCAACATGAACACTGAAGCTTTCTTT.

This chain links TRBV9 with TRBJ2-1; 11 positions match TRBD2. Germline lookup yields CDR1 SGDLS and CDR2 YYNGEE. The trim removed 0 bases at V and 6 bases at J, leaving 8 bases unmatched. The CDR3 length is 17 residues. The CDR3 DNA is TGTGCCAGCAGCGTAGGGGTAGCGGGGGGGTTTGGCAATGAGCAGTTCTTC. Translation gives CASSVGVAGGFGNEQFF.

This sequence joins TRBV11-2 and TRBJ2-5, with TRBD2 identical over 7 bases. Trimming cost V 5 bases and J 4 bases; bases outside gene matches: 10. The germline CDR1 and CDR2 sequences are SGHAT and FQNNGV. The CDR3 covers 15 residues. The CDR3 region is CASSGNSGIGETQYF. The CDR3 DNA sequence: TGTGCCAGCAGCGGGAACAGCGGGATAGGAGAGACCCAGTACTTC.

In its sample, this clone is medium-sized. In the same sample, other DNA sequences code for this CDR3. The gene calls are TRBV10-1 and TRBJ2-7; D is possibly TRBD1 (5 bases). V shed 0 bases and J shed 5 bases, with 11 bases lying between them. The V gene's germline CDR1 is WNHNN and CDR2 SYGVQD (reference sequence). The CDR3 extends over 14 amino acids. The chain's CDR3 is CASSESGQGDEQYF. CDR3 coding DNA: TGCGCCAGCAGTGAGTCGGGGCAGGGCGACGAGCAGTACTTC.

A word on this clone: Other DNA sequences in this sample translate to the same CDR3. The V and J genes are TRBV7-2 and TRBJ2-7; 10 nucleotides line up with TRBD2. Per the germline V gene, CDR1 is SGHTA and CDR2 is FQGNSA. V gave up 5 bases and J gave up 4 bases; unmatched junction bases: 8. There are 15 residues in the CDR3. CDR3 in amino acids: CASSPTSGGAYEQYF. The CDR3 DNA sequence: TGTGCCAGCAGCCCGACGAGCGGGGGGGCTTACGAGCAGTACTTC.

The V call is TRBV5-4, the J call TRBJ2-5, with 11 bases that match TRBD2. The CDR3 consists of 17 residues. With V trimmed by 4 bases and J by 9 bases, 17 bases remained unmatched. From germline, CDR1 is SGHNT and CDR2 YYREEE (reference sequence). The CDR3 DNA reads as TGTGCCAGCAGCCCCACCCTAGCGGGGGGCCGGTTGGGGGCCCAGTACTTC. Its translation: CASSPTLAGGRLGAQYF.

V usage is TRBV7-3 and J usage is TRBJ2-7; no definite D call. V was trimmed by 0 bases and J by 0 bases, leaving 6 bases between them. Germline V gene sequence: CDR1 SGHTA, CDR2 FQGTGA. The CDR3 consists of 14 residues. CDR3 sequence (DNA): TGTGCCAGCAGCTTAACCCCCAGCTCCTACGAGCAGTACTTC. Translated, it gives CASSLTPSSYEQYF.